This entry concerns a single T cell receptor beta chain. The CDR3 sequence is 15 residues long. Germline values: CDR1 SNHLY, CDR2 FYNNEI. J gave up 4 bases and V 8 bases, and 11 bases lay outside the gene matches. Repertoires were generated with immunoSEQ multiplex PCR, while TCRdb's copy carries only in-frame clones and drops some. The sample shows around 250,000 clones, around nine tenths of them seen only once. The entry originates in a study of blood T cell repertoires in COVID-19. Sequenced: peripheral blood. The source is a man between 35 and 55 years old with active or convalescent COVID-19. The chain couples TRBV2 to TRBJ2-5, with 9 positions matching TRBD2. CDR3 loop: CASDEREEILETQYF. The CDR3 nucleotides read TGTGCCAGCGACGAGCGGGAGGAGATTCTAGAGACCCAGTACTTC.